One sample yielded the 11 T cell receptor beta chains listed below, sequenced in a study of a mutant IDH1 vaccine in newly diagnosed glioma (dated by TCRdb to about 2021). Their recognized antigens are unknown. The time point label, read with the paper, signifies: week 47, end of study. A 20-mer mutant IDH1 peptide at 300 micrograms in Montanide made up each vaccine dose, which was injected subcutaneously together with topical imiquimod. Library prep was done by the immunoSEQ multiplex PCR assay. TCRdb re-hosts the immuneACCESS table, in-frame sequences only. Its copies lack some clones; in the studies checked, an unresolved V gene accounts for under half of them, and the cause for the rest is not known. This sample comprises about 85,000 clones, roughly 86% of them detected only once. The leading ten clones occupy roughly 0.78% of the sample. The sample here was PBMCs, taken from a glioma patient whose treatment included an IDH1 peptide vaccine. Every receptor here comes from a woman aged 50 to 60 with glioma.

The chain joins TRBV6-5 to TRBJ1-2; D call uncertain. This CDR3 spans 14 amino acids. Germline V lookup: CDR1 MNHEY, CDR2 SVGAGI. Trimming removed 4 bases from V and 4 bases from J, with 13 bases in between. The CDR3 loop is CASSSKGVGYGYTF. Here the CDR3 DNA reads TGTGCCAGCAGTTCCAAAGGCGTCGGCTATGGCTACACCTTC.

The V and J genes are TRBV5-1 and TRBJ2-7; the D gene is possibly TRBD1 (6 bases). The V gene's germline CDR1 is SGHRS and CDR2 YFSETQ. V was clipped by 0 bases and J by 2 bases, with 21 bases between them. The CDR3 consists of 18 residues. The DNA for the CDR3 is TGCGCCAGCAGCTTGGTGGGCCCCCAGGGGAATCCTCCCTACGAGCAGTACTTC. Translating it yields CASSLVGPQGNPPYEQYF.

The rearrangement links TRBV11-2 to TRBJ2-7; D perhaps matches TRBD2 (5 bases). Per the germline V gene, CDR1 is SGHAT and CDR2 is FQNNGV. There are 13 residues in the CDR3. The ends were cut back, 0 bases at V and 2 bases at J, with 5 bases in the middle. The CDR3 sequence is CASSLDGAYEQYF. Written as DNA, the CDR3 is TGTGCCAGCAGCTTAGACGGGGCCTACGAGCAGTACTTC. The full variable domain, completed using reference TRBV11-2 and TRBJ2-7, is EAGVAQSPRYKIIEKRQSVAFWCNPISGHATLYWYQQILGQGPKLLIQFQNNGVVDDSQLPKDRFSAERLKGVDSTLKIQPAKLEDSAVYLCASSLDGAYEQYFGPGTRLTVT.

The genes are TRBV6-6 and TRBJ1-3, with D hard to call. Trimming left V 6 bases short and J 1 base short, with 10 bases between. This CDR3 comprises 14 residues. Germline-derived CDR1 and CDR2 are MNHNY and SVGAGI (reference sequence). The CDR3 sequence: CASRPQLSGNTIYF. CDR3 DNA sequence: TGTGCCAGCAGACCCCAGTTATCTGGAAACACCATATATTTT.

The chain combines TRBV6-5 with TRBJ2-3, with D possibly TRBD2 on 6 matching bases. Trimming pared 0 bases from V and 5 bases from J, leaving 15 bases between. CDR3 length equals 16 residues. Germline CDR1 MNHEY, CDR2 SVGAGI. CDR3 sequence (DNA): TGTGCCAGCAGTTACTCCCCGGGTAGCGGAAGAGATACGCAGTATTTT. It yields the protein CASSYSPGSGRDTQYF.

The V and J genes are TRBV5-4 and TRBJ2-1; TRBD2 might be the D (5 bases). The germline V gene encodes CDR1 SGHNT and CDR2 YYREEE (reference sequence). The CDR3 has 16 residues. Trimming left V 0 bases short and J 0 bases short, with 10 bases between. CDR3 residues: CASSLALAYSYNEQFF. The CDR3 bases are TGTGCCAGCAGCTTGGCTTTAGCGTACTCCTACAATGAGCAGTTCTTC.

The V and J genes are TRBV30 and TRBJ1-1; 7 nucleotides agree with TRBD1. Trimming cost V 8 bases and J 3 bases; bases outside gene matches: 15. From germline, CDR1 is GTSNPN and CDR2 SVGIG (reference sequence). The CDR3 has 15 amino acids. CDR3 DNA sequence: TGTGCCCGGACCCCCAGGGCCAGGGGGTACACTGAAGCTTTCTTT. This sequence encodes CARTPRARGYTEAFF.

The chain is built from TRBV2 and TRBJ1-1; D may be TRBD1 (6 bases). This CDR3 region has 14 residues. CDR1 is SNHLY, CDR2 FYNNEI, per germline. V lost 7 bases, J lost 0 bases, and 12 bases lay in between. CDR3 protein: CASTVQGMNTEAFF. In DNA form, the CDR3 reads TGTGCCAGCACGGTACAGGGTATGAACACTGAAGCTTTCTTT.

This CDR3 is CASSRPLWHEYTGELFF. CDR3 sequence (DNA): TGTGCCAGCAGCCGCCCCCTGTGGCACGAATACACCGGGGAGCTGTTTTTT. The J gene is TRBJ2-2, the V gene TRBV7-9, with D unresolved. In germline, CDR1 is SEHNR, CDR2 FQNEAQ (reference sequence). This CDR3 spans 17 amino acids. The germline V and J ends were trimmed by 5 bases and 3 bases, with 19 bases remaining between them. Based on the CDR3 plus reference TRBV7-9 and TRBJ2-2, the full variable domain is DTGVSQNPRHKITKRGQNVTFRCDPISEHNRLYWYRQTLGQGPEFLTYFQNEAQLEKSRLLSDRFSAERPKGSFSTLEIQRTEQGDSAMYLCASSRPLWHEYTGELFFGEGSRLTVL.

The chain has TRBV6-5 and TRBJ2-2; 7 bases align to TRBD1. CDR3 length equals 14 residues. The V gene's germline CDR1 is MNHEY and CDR2 SVGAGI. Germline trimming cut 5 bases from V and 5 bases from J; bases unmatched to any gene: 5. CDR3 amino acids: CASSPGQRTGELFF. CDR3 in DNA: TGTGCCAGCAGTCCGGGACAGAGAACCGGGGAGCTGTTTTTT.

The chain couples TRBV9 to TRBJ2-5; 8 nucleotides agree with TRBD2. Trimming cost V 3 bases and J 4 bases; bases outside gene matches: 5. Germline loops: CDR1 SGDLS, CDR2 YYNGEE. CDR3 length: 14 amino acids. Written as DNA, the CDR3 is TGTGCCAGCAGCGATGGACTAGCACGAGAGACCCAGTACTTC. This gives the protein CASSDGLARETQYF.